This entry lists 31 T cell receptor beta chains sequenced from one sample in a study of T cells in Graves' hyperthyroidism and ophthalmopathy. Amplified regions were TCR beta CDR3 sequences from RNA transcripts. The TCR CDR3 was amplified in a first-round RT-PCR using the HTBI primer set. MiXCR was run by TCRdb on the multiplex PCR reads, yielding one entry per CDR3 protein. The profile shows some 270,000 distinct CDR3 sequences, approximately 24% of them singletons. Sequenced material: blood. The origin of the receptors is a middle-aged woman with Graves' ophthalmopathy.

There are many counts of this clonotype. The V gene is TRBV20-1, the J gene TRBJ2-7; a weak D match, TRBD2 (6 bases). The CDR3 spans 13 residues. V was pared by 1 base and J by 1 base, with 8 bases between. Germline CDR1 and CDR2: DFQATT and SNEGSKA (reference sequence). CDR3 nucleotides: TGCAGTGCTAGAGCGGGAGAGTCCTACGAGCAGTACTTC. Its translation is CSARAGESYEQYF.

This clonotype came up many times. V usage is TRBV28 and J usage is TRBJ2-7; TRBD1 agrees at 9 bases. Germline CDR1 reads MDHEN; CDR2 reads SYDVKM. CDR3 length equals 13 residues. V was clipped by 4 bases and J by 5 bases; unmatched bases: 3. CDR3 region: CASSSRDRDEQYF. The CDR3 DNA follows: TGTGCCAGCAGTTCGCGGGACAGGGACGAGCAGTACTTC.

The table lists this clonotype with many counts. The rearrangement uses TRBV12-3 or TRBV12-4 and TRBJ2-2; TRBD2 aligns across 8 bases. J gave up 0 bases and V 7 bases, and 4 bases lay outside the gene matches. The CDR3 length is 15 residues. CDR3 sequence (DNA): TGTGCCAGCATCCGGGAGGGAACGAACACCGGGGAGCTGTTTTTT. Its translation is CASIREGTNTGELFF.

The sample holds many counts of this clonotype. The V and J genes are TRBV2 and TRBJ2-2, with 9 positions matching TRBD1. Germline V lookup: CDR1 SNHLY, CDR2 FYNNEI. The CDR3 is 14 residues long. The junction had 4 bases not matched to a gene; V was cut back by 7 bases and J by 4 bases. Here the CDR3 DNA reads TGTGCCAGCACCTCGACAGGGGGCACCGGGGAGCTGTTTTTT. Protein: CASTSTGGTGELFF. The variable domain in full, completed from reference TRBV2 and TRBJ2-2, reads EPEVTQTPSHQVTQMGQEVILRCVPISNHLYFYWYRQILGQKVEFLVSFYNNEISEKSEIFDDQFSVERPDGSNFTLKIRSTKLEDSAMYFCASTSTGGTGELFFGEGSRLTVL.

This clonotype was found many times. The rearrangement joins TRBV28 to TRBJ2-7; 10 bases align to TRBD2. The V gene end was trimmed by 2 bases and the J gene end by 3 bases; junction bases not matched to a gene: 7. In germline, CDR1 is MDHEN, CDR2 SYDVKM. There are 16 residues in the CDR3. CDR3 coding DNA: TGTGCCAGCAGTTTACGGCTAGCGGGAGTAAACTACGAGCAGTACTTC. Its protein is CASSLRLAGVNYEQYF.

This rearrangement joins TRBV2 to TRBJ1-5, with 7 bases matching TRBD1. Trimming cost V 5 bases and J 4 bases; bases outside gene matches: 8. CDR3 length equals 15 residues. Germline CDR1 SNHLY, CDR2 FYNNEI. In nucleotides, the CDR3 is TGTGCCAGCAGTCTTCTCGACAGGGAGAATCAGCCCCAGCATTTT. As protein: CASSLLDRENQPQHF.

The CDR3 DNA reads TGTGCCAGCAGCCAACGGGGACTAGCGGGAGTCGGTGAGCAGTACTTC. Translated: CASSQRGLAGVGEQYF. V and J are TRBV11-2 and TRBJ2-7; 14 bases match TRBD2. V trimming: 5 bases; J trimming: 7 bases; junction bases outside the gene matches: 10. Germline loops: CDR1 SGHAT, CDR2 FQNNGV. There are 16 residues in the CDR3.

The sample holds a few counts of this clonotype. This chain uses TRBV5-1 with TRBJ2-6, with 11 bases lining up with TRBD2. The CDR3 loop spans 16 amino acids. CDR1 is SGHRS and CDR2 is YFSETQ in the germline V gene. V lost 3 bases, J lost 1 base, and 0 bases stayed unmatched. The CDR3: CASSWTSGSGANVLTF. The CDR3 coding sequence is TGCGCCAGCAGCTGGACTAGCGGGTCTGGGGCCAACGTCCTGACTTTC.

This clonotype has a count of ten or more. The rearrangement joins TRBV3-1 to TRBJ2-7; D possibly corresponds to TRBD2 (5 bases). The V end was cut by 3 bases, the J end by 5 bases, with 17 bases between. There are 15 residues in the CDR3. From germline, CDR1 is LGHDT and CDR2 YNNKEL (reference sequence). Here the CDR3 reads CASSHATLGRDEQYF. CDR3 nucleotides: TGTGCCAGCAGCCATGCCACCCTCGGGCGGGACGAGCAGTACTTC.

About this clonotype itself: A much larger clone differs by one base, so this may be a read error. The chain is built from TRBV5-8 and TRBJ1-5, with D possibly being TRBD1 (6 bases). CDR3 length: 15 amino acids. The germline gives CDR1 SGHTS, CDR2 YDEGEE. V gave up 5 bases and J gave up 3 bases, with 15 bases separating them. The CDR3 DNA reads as TGTGCCAGCAGATCCGGACAGAATATCAATCAGCCCCAGCATTTT. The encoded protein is CASRSGQNINQPQHF.

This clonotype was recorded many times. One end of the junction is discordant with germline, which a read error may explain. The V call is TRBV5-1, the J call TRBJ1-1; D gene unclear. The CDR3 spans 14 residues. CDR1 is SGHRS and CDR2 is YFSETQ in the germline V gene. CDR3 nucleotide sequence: TGCGCCAGCAGCTTGGAGGCGGGGAACACTGGAGCTTTCTTT. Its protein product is CASSLEAGNTGAFF.

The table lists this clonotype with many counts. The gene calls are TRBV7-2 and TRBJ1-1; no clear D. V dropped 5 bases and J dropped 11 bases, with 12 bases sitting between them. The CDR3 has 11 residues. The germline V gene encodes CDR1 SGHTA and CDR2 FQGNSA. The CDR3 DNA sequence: TGTGCCAGCAGCATCGGACCCAGGGCTTTCTTT. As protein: CASSIGPRAFF.

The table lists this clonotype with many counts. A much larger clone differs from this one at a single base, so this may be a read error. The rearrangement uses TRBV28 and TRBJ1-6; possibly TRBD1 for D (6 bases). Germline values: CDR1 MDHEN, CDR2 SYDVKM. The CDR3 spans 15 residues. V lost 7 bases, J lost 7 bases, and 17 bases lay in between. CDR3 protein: CASTPSRDTNSPLHF. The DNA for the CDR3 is TGTGCCAGCACCCCCTCTCGGGACACAAATTCACCCCTCCACTTT.

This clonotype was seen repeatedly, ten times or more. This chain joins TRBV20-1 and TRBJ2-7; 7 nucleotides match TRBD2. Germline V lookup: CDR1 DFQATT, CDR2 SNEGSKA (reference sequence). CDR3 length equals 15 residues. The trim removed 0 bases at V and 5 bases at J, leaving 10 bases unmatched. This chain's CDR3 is CSARDVAGAPHEQYF. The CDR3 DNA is TGCAGTGCTAGAGATGTGGCGGGAGCCCCCCACGAGCAGTACTTC.

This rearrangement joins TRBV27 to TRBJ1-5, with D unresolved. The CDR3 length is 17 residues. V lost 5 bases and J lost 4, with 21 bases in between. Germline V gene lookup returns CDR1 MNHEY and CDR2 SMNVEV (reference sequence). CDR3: CASSPSASLPLNQPQHF. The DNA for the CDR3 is TGTGCCAGCAGTCCATCAGCGTCCCTCCCCCTGAATCAGCCCCAGCATTTT.

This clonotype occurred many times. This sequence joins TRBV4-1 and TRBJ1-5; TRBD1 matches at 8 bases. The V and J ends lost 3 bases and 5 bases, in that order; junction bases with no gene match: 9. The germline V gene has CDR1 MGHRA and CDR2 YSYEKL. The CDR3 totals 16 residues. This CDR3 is CASSHQADRVDQPQHF. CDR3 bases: TGCGCCAGCAGCCACCAAGCGGACAGGGTTGATCAGCCCCAGCATTTT.

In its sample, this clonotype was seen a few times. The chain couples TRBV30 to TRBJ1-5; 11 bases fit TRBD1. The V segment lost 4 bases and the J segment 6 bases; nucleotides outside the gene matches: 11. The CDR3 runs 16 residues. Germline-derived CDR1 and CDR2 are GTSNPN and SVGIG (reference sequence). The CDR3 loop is CAWNLGTGGFGQPQHF. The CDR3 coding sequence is TGTGCCTGGAACCTCGGGACAGGGGGTTTCGGTCAGCCCCAGCATTTT.

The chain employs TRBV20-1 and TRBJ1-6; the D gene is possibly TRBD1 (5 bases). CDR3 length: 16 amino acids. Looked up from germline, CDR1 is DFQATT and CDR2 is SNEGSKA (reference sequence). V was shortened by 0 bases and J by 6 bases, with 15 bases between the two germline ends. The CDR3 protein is CSARDGTDSSNSPLHF. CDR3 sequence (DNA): TGCAGTGCTAGAGATGGAACAGACAGTAGTAATTCACCCCTCCACTTT.

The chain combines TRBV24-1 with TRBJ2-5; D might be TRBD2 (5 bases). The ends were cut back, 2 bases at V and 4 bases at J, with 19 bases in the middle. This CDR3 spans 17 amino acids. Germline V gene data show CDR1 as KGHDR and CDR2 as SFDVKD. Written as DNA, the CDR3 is TGTGCCACCAGTGATTCGGGAAAGGAGGTGTTAGGAGAGACCCAGTACTTC. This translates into CATSDSGKEVLGETQYF.

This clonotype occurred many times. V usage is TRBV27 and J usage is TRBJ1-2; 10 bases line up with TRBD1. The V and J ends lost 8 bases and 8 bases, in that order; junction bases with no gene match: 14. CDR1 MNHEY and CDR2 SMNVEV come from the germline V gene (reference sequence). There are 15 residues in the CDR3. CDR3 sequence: CASSPLTGGFGGYTF. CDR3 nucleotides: TGTGCCAGCTCGCCATTGACAGGGGGCTTTGGAGGCTACACCTTC.

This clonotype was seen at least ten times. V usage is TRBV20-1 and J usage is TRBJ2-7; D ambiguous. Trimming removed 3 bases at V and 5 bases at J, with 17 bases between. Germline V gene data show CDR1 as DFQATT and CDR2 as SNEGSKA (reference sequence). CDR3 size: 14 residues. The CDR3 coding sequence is TGCAGTGCTAGTAAGCCCCTCCTGGGCCACGAGCAGTACTTC. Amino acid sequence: CSASKPLLGHEQYF.

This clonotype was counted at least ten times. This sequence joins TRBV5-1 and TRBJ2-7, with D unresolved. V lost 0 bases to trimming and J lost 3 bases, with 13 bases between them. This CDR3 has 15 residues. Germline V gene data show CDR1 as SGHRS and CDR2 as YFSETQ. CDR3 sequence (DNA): TGCGCCAGCAGCTTGGGGTCAGGTCCGGGCTACGAGCAGTACTTC. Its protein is CASSLGSGPGYEQYF.

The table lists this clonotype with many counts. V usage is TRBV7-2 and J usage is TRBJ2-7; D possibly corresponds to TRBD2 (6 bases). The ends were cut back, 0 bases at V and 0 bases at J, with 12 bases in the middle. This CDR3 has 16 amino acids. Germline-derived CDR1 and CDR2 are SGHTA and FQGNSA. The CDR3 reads CASSLAIGGNSYEQYF. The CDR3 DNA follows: TGTGCCAGCAGCTTAGCGATCGGGGGAAACTCCTACGAGCAGTACTTC.

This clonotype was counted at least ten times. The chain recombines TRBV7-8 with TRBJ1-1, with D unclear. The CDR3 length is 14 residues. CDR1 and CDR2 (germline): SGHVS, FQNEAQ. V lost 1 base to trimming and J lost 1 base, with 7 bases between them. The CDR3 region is CASSLGYTNTEAFF. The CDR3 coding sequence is TGTGCCAGCAGCTTAGGGTATACGAACACTGAAGCTTTCTTT.

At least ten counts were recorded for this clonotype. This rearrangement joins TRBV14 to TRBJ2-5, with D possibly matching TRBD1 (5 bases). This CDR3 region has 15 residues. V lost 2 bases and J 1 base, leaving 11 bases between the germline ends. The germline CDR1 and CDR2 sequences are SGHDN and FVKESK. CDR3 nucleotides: TGTGCCAGCAGCCAACAGGGTCACCCCCAAGAGACCCAGTACTTC. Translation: CASSQQGHPQETQYF.

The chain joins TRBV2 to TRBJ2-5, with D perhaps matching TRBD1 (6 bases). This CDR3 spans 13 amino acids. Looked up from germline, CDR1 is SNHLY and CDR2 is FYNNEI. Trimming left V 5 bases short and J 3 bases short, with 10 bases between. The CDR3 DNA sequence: TGTGCCAGCAGTCAATACAGGGAAGAGACCCAGTACTTC. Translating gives CASSQYREETQYF.

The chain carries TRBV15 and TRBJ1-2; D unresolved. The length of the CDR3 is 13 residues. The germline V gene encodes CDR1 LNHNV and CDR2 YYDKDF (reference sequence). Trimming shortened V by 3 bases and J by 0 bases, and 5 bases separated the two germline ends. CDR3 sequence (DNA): TGTGCCACCAGCAGGGATGCTAACTATGGCTACACCTTC. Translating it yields CATSRDANYGYTF.

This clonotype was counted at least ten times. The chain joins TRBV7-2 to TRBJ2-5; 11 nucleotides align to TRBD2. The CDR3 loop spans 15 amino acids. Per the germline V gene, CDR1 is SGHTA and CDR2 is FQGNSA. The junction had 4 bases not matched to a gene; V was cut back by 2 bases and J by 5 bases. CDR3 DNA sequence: TGTGCCAGCAGCTTATTAGCGGGAGGGTGGGAGACCCAGTACTTC. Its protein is CASSLLAGGWETQYF.

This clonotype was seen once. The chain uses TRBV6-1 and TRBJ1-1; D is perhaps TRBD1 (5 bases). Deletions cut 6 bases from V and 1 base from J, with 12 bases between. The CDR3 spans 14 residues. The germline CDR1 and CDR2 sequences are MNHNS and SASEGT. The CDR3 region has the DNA TGTGCCAGCAGACGAAGGGGAGCGAACACTGAAGCTTTCTTT. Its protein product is CASRRRGANTEAFF.

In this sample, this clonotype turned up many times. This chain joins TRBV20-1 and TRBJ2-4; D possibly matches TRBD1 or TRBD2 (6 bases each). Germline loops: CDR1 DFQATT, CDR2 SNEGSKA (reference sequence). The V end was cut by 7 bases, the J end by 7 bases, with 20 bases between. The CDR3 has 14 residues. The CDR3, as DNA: TGCAGTGGGCTGTGGGGGGCAATTTTGAACATTCAGTACTTC. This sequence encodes CSGLWGAILNIQYF.

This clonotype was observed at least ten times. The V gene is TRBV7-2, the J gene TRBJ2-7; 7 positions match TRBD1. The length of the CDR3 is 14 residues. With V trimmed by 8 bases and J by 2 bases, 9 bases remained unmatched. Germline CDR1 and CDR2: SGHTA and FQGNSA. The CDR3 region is CASATGTVPYEQYF. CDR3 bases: TGTGCCAGCGCGACCGGGACAGTTCCCTACGAGCAGTACTTC.